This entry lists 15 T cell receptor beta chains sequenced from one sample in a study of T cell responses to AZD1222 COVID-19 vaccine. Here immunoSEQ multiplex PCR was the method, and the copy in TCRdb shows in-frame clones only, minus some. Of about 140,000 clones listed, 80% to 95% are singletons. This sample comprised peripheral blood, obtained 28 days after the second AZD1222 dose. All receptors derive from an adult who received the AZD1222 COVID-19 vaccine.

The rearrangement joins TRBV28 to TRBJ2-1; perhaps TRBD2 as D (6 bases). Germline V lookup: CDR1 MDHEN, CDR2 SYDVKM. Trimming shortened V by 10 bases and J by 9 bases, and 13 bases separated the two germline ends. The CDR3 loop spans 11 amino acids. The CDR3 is CATTGVREQFF. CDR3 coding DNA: TGTGCCACAACGGGGGTTCGTGAGCAGTTCTTC.

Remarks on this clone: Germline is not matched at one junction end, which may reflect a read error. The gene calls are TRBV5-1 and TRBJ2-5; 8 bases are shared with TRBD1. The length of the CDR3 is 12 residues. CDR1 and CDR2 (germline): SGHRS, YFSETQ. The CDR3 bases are TGCACCAGCAGGAACAGGGGGGAGACCCAGTACTTC. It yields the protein CTSRNRGETQYF.

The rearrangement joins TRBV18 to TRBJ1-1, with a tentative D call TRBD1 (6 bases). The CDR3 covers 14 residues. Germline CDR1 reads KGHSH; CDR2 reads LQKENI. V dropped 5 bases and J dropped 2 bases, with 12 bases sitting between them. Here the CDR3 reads CASSTTGLNTEAFF. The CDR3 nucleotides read TGTGCCAGCTCAACGACAGGCCTTAACACTGAAGCTTTCTTT.

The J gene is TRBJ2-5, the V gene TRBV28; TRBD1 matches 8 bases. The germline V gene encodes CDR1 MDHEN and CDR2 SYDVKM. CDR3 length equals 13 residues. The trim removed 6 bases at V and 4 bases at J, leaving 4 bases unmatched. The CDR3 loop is CASRSTGGETQYF. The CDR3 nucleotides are TGTGCCAGCAGATCCACAGGGGGAGAGACCCAGTACTTC.

The CDR3 coding sequence is TGTGCCAGCTGCCCTGGGGGGGGAGCGGGCACAGATACGCAGTATTTT. Amino acid sequence: CASCPGGGAGTDTQYF. This rearrangement joins TRBV5-4 to TRBJ2-3; 7 bases are a match to TRBD2. Unmatched junction bases numbered 12, after V lost 7 bases and J lost 1 base. From germline, CDR1 is SGHNT and CDR2 YYREEE (reference sequence). This CDR3 has 16 residues.

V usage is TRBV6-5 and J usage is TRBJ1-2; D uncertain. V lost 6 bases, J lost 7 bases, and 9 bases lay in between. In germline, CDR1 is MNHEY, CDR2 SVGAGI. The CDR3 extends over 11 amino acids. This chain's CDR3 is CASRAIGGYTF. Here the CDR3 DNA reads TGTGCCAGCAGGGCTATAGGTGGCTACACCTTC.

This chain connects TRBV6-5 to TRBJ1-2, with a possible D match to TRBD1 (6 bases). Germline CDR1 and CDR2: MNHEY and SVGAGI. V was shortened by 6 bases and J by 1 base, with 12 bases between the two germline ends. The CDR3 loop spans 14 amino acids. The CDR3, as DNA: TGTGCCAGCAGGGCCGTGGACAGTAACTATGGCTACACCTTC. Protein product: CASRAVDSNYGYTF.

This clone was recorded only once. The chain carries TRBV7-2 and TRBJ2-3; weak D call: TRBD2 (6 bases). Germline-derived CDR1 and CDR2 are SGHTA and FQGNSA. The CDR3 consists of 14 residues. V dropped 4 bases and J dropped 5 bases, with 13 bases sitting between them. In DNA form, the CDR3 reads TGTGCCAGCAGCTCCCGGAGGGCCGAAGATACGCAGTATTTT. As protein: CASSSRRAEDTQYF. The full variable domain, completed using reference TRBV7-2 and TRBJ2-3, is GAGVSQSPSNKVTEKGKDVELRCDPISGHTALYWYRQSLGQGLEFLIYFQGNSAPDKSGLPSDRFSAERTGGSVSTLTIQRTQQEDSAVYLCASSSRRAEDTQYFGPGTRLTVL.

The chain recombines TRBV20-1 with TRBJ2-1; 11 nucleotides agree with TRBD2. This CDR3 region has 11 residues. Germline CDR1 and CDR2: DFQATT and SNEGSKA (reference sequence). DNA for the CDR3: TGCGTAGCGGGAGGGCCGAATGAGCAGTTCTTC. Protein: CVAGGPNEQFF.

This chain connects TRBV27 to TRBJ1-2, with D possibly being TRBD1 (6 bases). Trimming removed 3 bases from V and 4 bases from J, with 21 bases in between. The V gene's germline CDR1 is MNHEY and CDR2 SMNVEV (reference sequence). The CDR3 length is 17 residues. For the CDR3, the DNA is TGTGCCAGCAGTTTCTCCGATAGGGGCACAGGGTCCTATGGCTACACCTTC. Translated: CASSFSDRGTGSYGYTF.

DNA of the CDR3: TGCGCCAGCAGCTTGGCCTTCGGACAGGCTGGCATGAACACTGAAGCTTTCTTT. As protein: CASSLAFGQAGMNTEAFF. The chain combines TRBV5-1 with TRBJ1-1; TRBD1 aligns across 7 bases. Germline CDR1 and CDR2: SGHRS and YFSETQ. V lost 0 bases and J lost 0; bases outside the gene matches: 11. The CDR3 is 18 residues long.

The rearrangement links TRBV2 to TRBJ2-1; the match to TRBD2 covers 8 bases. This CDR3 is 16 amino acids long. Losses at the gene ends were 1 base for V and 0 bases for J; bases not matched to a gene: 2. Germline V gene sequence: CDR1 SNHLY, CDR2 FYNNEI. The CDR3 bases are TGTGCCAGCAGTGAAGGACTAGCGCCCTCCTACAATGAGCAGTTCTTC. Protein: CASSEGLAPSYNEQFF.

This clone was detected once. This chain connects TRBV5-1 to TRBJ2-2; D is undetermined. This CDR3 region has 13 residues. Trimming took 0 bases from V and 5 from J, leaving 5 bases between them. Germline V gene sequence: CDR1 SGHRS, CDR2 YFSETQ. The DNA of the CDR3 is TGCGCCAGCAGCTTGGGAAGGACCGGGGAGCTGTTTTTT. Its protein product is CASSLGRTGELFF.

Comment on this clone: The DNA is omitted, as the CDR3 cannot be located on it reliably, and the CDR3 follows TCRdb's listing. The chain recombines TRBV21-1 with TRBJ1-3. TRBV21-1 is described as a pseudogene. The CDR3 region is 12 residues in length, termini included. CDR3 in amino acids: CARFGSGNTIYF.

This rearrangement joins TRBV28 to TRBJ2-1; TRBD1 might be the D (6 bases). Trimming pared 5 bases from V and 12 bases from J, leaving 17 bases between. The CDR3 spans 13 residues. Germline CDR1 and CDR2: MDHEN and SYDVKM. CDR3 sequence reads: CASSPLGAWAQFF. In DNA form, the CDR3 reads TGTGCCAGCAGTCCCCTGGGGGCATGGGCGCAGTTCTTC.